A single TCR beta chain is shown here with its context. The data originate from a study of blood T cell repertoires in COVID-19. Germline V gene lookup returns CDR1 SGHNT and CDR2 YYREEE (reference sequence). Trimming took 6 bases from V and 0 from J; bases not matched to a gene: 15. CDR3 length equals 18 residues. In the authors' workflow: For nucleated cells, counts were estimated from reference gene primer amplification. Produced via immunoSEQ multiplex PCR; TCRdb's table is partial and in-frame only. The V and J calls and the clone size are those of that table, but D and trimming were determined from the DNA. The data hold about 220,000 clones, with approximately 85% observed a single time.

Sequencing used peripheral blood. V is TRBV5-4 and J is TRBJ1-3, with 7 positions matching TRBD1. The TCR originated in an older woman with COVID-19, enrolled during active disease. Written as DNA, the CDR3 is TGTGCCAGCAACAAATTTTCGGGACAGTCGAGCTCTGGAAACACCATATATTTT. Translation: CASNKFSGQSSSGNTIYF.